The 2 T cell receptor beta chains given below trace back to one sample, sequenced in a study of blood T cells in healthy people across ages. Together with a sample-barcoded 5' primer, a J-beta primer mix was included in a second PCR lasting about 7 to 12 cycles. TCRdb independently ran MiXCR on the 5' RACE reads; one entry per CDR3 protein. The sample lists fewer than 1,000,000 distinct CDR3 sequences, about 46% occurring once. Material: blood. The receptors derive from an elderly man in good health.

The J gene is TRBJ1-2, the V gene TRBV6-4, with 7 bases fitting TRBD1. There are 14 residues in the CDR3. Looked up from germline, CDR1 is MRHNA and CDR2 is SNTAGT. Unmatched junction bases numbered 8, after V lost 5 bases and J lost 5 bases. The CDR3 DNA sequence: TGTGCCAGCAGTCACCAGGACAGGCCGTATGGCTACACCTTC. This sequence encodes CASSHQDRPYGYTF.

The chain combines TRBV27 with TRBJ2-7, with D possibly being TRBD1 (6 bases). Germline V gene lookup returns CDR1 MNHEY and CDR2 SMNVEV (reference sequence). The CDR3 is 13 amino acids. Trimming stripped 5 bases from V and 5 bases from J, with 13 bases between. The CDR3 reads CASSLSRQDEQYF. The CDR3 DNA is TGTGCCAGCAGTCTCAGCCGACAGGACGAGCAGTACTTC.